A single sample gave rise to the 8 T cell receptor beta chains below, sequenced in a study of T cells in Graves' hyperthyroidism and ophthalmopathy. RNA transcripts provided the source from which TCR beta CDR3 regions were amplified. HTBI primers drove first-round RT-PCR of the TCR CDR3. TCRdb called the multiplex PCR reads again in MiXCR, with one record for every CDR3 protein. The sample has hundreds of thousands of distinct CDR3 sequences, less than 45% seen once. Material for sequencing was peripheral blood or thyroid tissue (not recorded which). These receptors were obtained from an adult man with Graves' disease, either hyperthyroidism or ophthalmopathy (not recorded which).

The gene calls are TRBV7-8 and TRBJ2-7; D not resolved. CDR1 is SGHVS and CDR2 is FQNEAQ in the germline V gene. Deletions cut 8 bases from V and 1 base from J, with 15 bases between. This CDR3 spans 14 amino acids. The CDR3 DNA follows: TGTGCCAGCTCACCAAGGGCGAATTCCTACGAGCAGTACTTC. Amino acid sequence: CASSPRANSYEQYF. The whole variable domain, remainder taken from reference TRBV7-8 and TRBJ2-7, is GAGVSQSPRYKVAKRGQDVALRCDPISGHVSLFWYQQALGQGPEFLTYFQNEAQLDKSGLPSDRFFAERPEGSVSTLKIQRTQQEDSAVYLCASSPRANSYEQYFGPGTRLTVT.

In its sample, this clonotype was seen many times. One end of the junction fails to match germline, which may point to a read error. V and J are TRBV7-9 and TRBJ1-1, with D unclear. This CDR3 is built from 13 residues. Germline CDR1 reads SEHNR; CDR2 reads FQNEAQ (reference sequence). The CDR3 coding sequence is TGTGCTAGCAGCCTAGGAGCCTACACTGAAGCTTTCTTT. Residues: CASSLGAYTEAFF.

The rearrangement joins TRBV6-1 to TRBJ2-5, with D possibly matching TRBD2 (6 bases). The ends were cut back, 7 bases at V and 0 bases at J, with 12 bases in the middle. CDR3 size: 14 residues. The germline CDR1 and CDR2 sequences are MNHNS and SASEGT. CDR3 region: CASMEGGDQETQYF. The DNA of the CDR3 is TGTGCCAGCATGGAGGGAGGTGACCAAGAGACCCAGTACTTC.

In this sample, this clonotype turned up a few times. The CDR3 reads CASDRGARYSNQPQHF. CDR3 coding DNA: TGTGCCAGTGATCGGGGGGCCCGGTATAGCAATCAGCCCCAGCATTTT. J is TRBJ1-5 and V is TRBV19, with D tentatively TRBD1 (6 bases). V shed 8 bases and J shed 0 bases, with 17 bases lying between them. The CDR3 consists of 16 residues. The germline V gene has CDR1 LNHDA and CDR2 SQIVND (reference sequence).

This sequence joins TRBV6-5 and TRBJ2-5; perhaps TRBD2 as D (6 bases). Germline assignment: CDR1 MNHEY and CDR2 SVGAGI. The CDR3 is 14 amino acids. The V gene lost 7 bases and the J gene lost 3 bases, with 15 bases spanning the gap. The CDR3 nucleotides read TGTGCCAGCACTCAAACGGGGGTCGAAGAGACCCAGTACTTC. It translates to CASTQTGVEETQYF.

The rearrangement joins TRBV12-3 or TRBV12-4 to TRBJ2-5; 9 positions match TRBD2. CDR3 size: 16 residues. V lost 6 bases to trimming and J lost 4 bases; unmatched junction nucleotides: 12. CDR3 coding DNA: TGTGCCAGCAGCTTCGGAGGGGCGGGGGGGCCAGAGACCCAGTACTTC. Its translation: CASSFGGAGGPETQYF.

This clonotype was found a few times. The chain has TRBV5-1 and TRBJ2-2; D ambiguous. Germline CDR1 SGHRS, CDR2 YFSETQ. Trimming left V 1 base short and J 4 bases short, with 11 bases between. The CDR3 sequence is 15 residues long. CDR3 DNA: TGCGCCAGCAGCTTGCAGTTGGGTCCCACCGGGGAGCTGTTTTTT. Amino acids: CASSLQLGPTGELFF.

Concerning this clonotype: Sequence at one end of the junction differs from germline and may be a read error. This rearrangement joins TRBV19 to TRBJ1-1; perhaps TRBD1 as D (5 bases). The CDR3 sequence is 13 residues long. Per the germline V gene, CDR1 is LNHDA and CDR2 is SQIVND (reference sequence). CDR3 protein: CAGSIGGGGEAFF. The CDR3 DNA reads as TGTGCCGGTAGTATCGGGGGAGGCGGGGAAGCTTTCTTT.